This entry lists 31 T cell receptor beta chains sequenced from one sample in a study of cytomegalovirus exposure and HLA in healthy donors. A multiplex PCR was run with 60 Vbeta primers and 13 Jbeta primers. The method was immunoSEQ multiplex PCR; TCRdb's version includes in-frame clones alone and lacks a portion of them. The sample records about 140,000 clones, roughly 80% being singletons. The source material was PBMCs. These receptors all stem from a male donor in good health and CMV-seronegative.

This chain uses TRBV27 with TRBJ2-2; D is perhaps TRBD1 (5 bases). Trimming took off 5 bases at V and 1 base at J, with 14 bases between the two ends. Per the germline V gene, CDR1 is MNHEY and CDR2 is SMNVEV (reference sequence). CDR3 length: 16 residues. Here the CDR3 DNA reads TGTGCCAGCAGTGCCTCCGTAGGGGTGAACACCGGGGAGCTGTTTTTT. Protein product: CASSASVGVNTGELFF.

This clone occurred a few times. The chain recombines TRBV7-2 with TRBJ2-7, with 8 positions matching TRBD1. Germline V gene sequence: CDR1 SGHTA, CDR2 FQGNSA. After removal of 6 bases from V and 0 bases from J, the junction contained 7 bases not matched to a gene. The CDR3 contains 15 residues. CDR3 coding DNA: TGTGCCAGCAGTCCCGGACAGGGACTCTCCTACGAGCAGTACTTC. Its translation: CASSPGQGLSYEQYF.

As to this clone: Relative to the germline gene, one junction end is altered; a read error may explain this. The chain employs TRBV7-7 and TRBJ2-5, with 9 bases that match TRBD2. The CDR3 length is 16 residues. Germline V gene data show CDR1 as SSHAT and CDR2 as FNYEAQ (reference sequence). The CDR3 here is CASSSGARGGKETQYF. The CDR3 nucleotides read TGTGCTAGCAGTAGCGGGGCGCGGGGGGGCAAAGAGACCCAGTACTTC.

The sample holds one count of this clone. This rearrangement joins TRBV6-1 to TRBJ2-5; TRBD2 agrees at 12 bases. Germline trimming cut 6 bases from V and 1 base from J; bases unmatched to any gene: 3. The CDR3 length is 15 residues. The germline V gene encodes CDR1 MNHNS and CDR2 SASEGT. CDR3 nucleotide sequence: TGTGCCAGCAGCCTAGCGGGGGGGATCCAAGAGACCCAGTACTTC. Its protein product is CASSLAGGIQETQYF.

The V gene is TRBV6-6, the J gene TRBJ1-5, with D possibly matching TRBD1 (5 bases). This CDR3 is 14 amino acids long. Germline values: CDR1 MNHNY, CDR2 SVGAGI (reference sequence). V was pared by 4 bases and J by 4 bases, with 11 bases between. CDR3 in amino acids: CASSFRQGNQPQHF. In DNA, the CDR3 is TGTGCCAGCAGTTTCCGGCAGGGAAATCAGCCCCAGCATTTT.

The J gene is TRBJ1-4, the V gene TRBV27, with TRBD1 identical over 8 bases. V lost 0 bases and J lost 7; bases outside the gene matches: 7. The CDR3 runs 16 residues. CDR1 and CDR2 from the germline V gene are MNHEY and SMNVEV (reference sequence). CDR3 sequence (DNA): TGTGCCAGCAGTTTATCGCGGCAGGGGGCGCGTGAAAAACTGTTTTTT. Residues: CASSLSRQGAREKLFF.

CDR3 sequence (DNA): TGCGCCAACACGGGTCAAGGGGCGACGGAGACCGGGGAGCTGTTTTTT. It specifies CANTGQGATETGELFF. This chain connects TRBV10-1 to TRBJ2-2; TRBD1 might be the D (5 bases). CDR3 length: 16 amino acids. The V end lost 10 bases, the J end lost 5 bases, and 23 bases lay between the germline ends. Germline CDR1 WNHNN, CDR2 SYGVQD (reference sequence).

This clone has only a few counts. The chain joins TRBV6-1 to TRBJ1-4; 8 nucleotides line up with TRBD1. V gave up 3 bases and J gave up 5 bases; unmatched junction bases: 2. The CDR3 has 14 residues. CDR1 MNHNS and CDR2 SASEGT come from the germline V gene. The CDR3 protein is CASSDRTGNEKLFF. CDR3 nucleotide sequence: TGTGCCAGCAGTGATCGGACAGGGAATGAAAAACTGTTTTTT.

V and J are TRBV6-6 and TRBJ2-5; D is perhaps TRBD1 (6 bases). V lost 6 bases to trimming and J lost 11 bases, with 19 bases between them. CDR1 and CDR2 from the germline V gene are MNHNY and SVGAGI (reference sequence). This CDR3 region has 13 residues. CDR3 sequence (DNA): TGTGCCAGCAGACGACAGGATAGGTGGGAGCAGTACTTC. Translated, it gives CASRRQDRWEQYF.

The chain recombines TRBV4-1 with TRBJ1-2; 7 bases agree with TRBD1. The germline V gene encodes CDR1 MGHRA and CDR2 YSYEKL. The CDR3 covers 15 residues. V lost 3 bases, J lost 6 bases, and 10 bases stayed unmatched. In DNA form, the CDR3 reads TGCGCCAGCAGCCAGGTCGAGGGGGCAGGGGATGGCTACACCTTC. Its translation: CASSQVEGAGDGYTF.

The gene calls are TRBV27 and TRBJ1-1, with D possibly matching TRBD1 (5 bases). Trimming removed 5 bases from V and 6 bases from J, with 13 bases in between. This CDR3 is 13 amino acids long. Germline CDR1 and CDR2: MNHEY and SMNVEV (reference sequence). Here the CDR3 reads CASSTTGRSEAFF. CDR3 DNA sequence: TGTGCCAGCAGTACCACAGGTAGGTCTGAAGCTTTCTTT.

Here the CDR3 DNA reads TGTGCCAGCTCACCACGACAGGGGCAGAATGGCTACACCTTC. It is translated as CASSPRQGQNGYTF. The V and J genes are TRBV18 and TRBJ1-2, with 8 positions matching TRBD1. With V trimmed by 1 base and J by 6 bases, 4 bases remained unmatched. CDR3 length: 14 residues. Germline V CDR1 and CDR2: KGHSH, LQKENI.

The chain is built from TRBV25-1 and TRBJ2-5; 8 positions match TRBD2. The germline gives CDR1 MGHDK, CDR2 SYGVNS. V dropped 6 bases and J dropped 5; count of bases not matched to a gene: 20. CDR3 size: 18 residues. The CDR3 protein is CASSPTQREWANPETQYF. CDR3 nucleotides: TGTGCCAGCAGCCCCACCCAGCGGGAGTGGGCCAACCCGGAGACCCAGTACTTC.

The V and J genes are TRBV28 and TRBJ2-7; a weak D match, TRBD2 (6 bases). The CDR3 is made up of 16 amino acids. From germline, CDR1 is MDHEN and CDR2 SYDVKM. The V end was cut by 2 bases, the J end by 6 bases, with 20 bases between. The CDR3 spells CASSLPIKHPGGEQYF. The CDR3, as DNA: TGTGCCAGCAGTTTACCCATTAAACACCCCGGGGGCGAGCAGTACTTC.

The chain is built from TRBV7-2 and TRBJ2-1; TRBD2 matches 10 bases. Germline trimming cut 1 base from V and 2 bases from J; bases unmatched to any gene: 8. The CDR3 covers 18 residues. Germline-derived CDR1 and CDR2 are SGHTA and FQGNSA. The CDR3 is CASSLGGLAGGPYNEQFF. The CDR3 region has the DNA TGTGCCAGCAGCTTAGGAGGGTTAGCGGGGGGCCCCTACAATGAGCAGTTCTTC.

The chain couples TRBV12-5 to TRBJ2-7; a possible D gene is TRBD2 (5 bases). The V end lost 3 bases, the J end lost 7 bases, and 13 bases lay between the germline ends. CDR1 and CDR2 (germline): LGHNT, FRNRAP. The length of the CDR3 is 13 residues. The CDR3 here is CASGLTGIPEQYF. The CDR3 nucleotides are TGTGCTAGTGGTTTAACCGGGATACCGGAGCAGTACTTC.

Here the CDR3 DNA reads TGTGCCATAGCGCCAGGGGATAGCTCCTACGAGCAGTACTTC. Translating gives CAIAPGDSSYEQYF. This chain joins TRBV28 and TRBJ2-5, with D maybe TRBD1 (6 bases). The end of the DNA fits TRBJ2-7 better, so the J call may be wrong. Germline CDR1 and CDR2: MDHEN and SYDVKM. The CDR3 runs 14 residues.

The J gene is TRBJ2-7, the V gene TRBV7-2, with TRBD2 matching over 9 bases. This CDR3 has 14 amino acids. J gave up 5 bases and V 5 bases, and 7 bases lay outside the gene matches. The V gene's germline CDR1 is SGHTA and CDR2 FQGNSA. The CDR3 protein is CASSPRTSVNEQYF. CDR3 coding DNA: TGTGCCAGCAGCCCGAGGACTAGCGTCAACGAGCAGTACTTC.

The chain joins TRBV27 to TRBJ1-6; the match to TRBD1 covers 7 bases. V lost 6 bases, J lost 7 bases, and 18 bases stayed unmatched. This CDR3 has 18 amino acids. Germline assignment: CDR1 MNHEY and CDR2 SMNVEV (reference sequence). The CDR3 DNA sequence: TGTGCCAGCAGATTCATCCCTTCCGGGACAGTTAGGAATTCACCCCTCCACTTT. It specifies CASRFIPSGTVRNSPLHF.

A single count supports this clone. The V call is TRBV5-4, the J call TRBJ2-5, with a tentative D call TRBD1 (6 bases). With 0 bases removed from V and 1 base from J, the gap between germline ends came to 13 bases. Germline CDR1 SGHNT, CDR2 YYREEE (reference sequence). The CDR3 runs to 16 residues. CDR3 sequence reads: CASSLGISGAQETQYF. CDR3 DNA: TGTGCCAGCAGCTTGGGTATCTCAGGGGCCCAAGAGACCCAGTACTTC.

The chain has TRBV28 and TRBJ2-7, with 7 bases matching TRBD1. V lost 5 bases to trimming and J lost 1 base; unmatched junction nucleotides: 11. The germline V gene encodes CDR1 MDHEN and CDR2 SYDVKM. The CDR3 contains 16 residues. The CDR3 protein is CASSKPRDRSSYEQYF. CDR3 nucleotide sequence: TGTGCCAGCAGTAAACCCCGGGACAGATCATCCTACGAGCAGTACTTC. Variable domain in full (rest from reference TRBV28 and TRBJ2-7): DVKVTQSSRYLVKRTGEKVFLECVQDMDHENMFWYRQDPGLGLRLIYFSYDVKMKEKGDIPEGYSVSREKKERFSLILESASTNQTSMYLCASSKPRDRSSYEQYFGPGTRLTVT.

This chain connects TRBV6-1 to TRBJ2-7; 9 nucleotides match TRBD2. The trim removed 1 base at V and 2 bases at J, leaving 3 bases unmatched. In germline, CDR1 is MNHNS, CDR2 SASEGT. The CDR3 contains 15 residues. CDR3 region: CASSEVPSGTYEQYF. DNA for the CDR3: TGTGCCAGCAGTGAAGTGCCTAGCGGGACCTACGAGCAGTACTTC.

The V call is TRBV27, the J call TRBJ1-5, with D maybe TRBD1 (5 bases). The V gene's germline CDR1 is MNHEY and CDR2 SMNVEV (reference sequence). Trimming shortened V by 4 bases and J by 7 bases, and 11 bases separated the two germline ends. The CDR3 contains 13 residues. DNA for the CDR3: TGTGCCAGCAGTTGGGGGGAGCGACAGCCCCAGCATTTT. It codes for CASSWGERQPQHF.

The V and J genes are TRBV13 and TRBJ2-1; 9 positions match TRBD2. With 3 bases clipped from V and 5 bases from J, the junction kept 14 bases outside the gene matches. The CDR3 extends over 18 amino acids. Germline V gene lookup returns CDR1 PRHDT and CDR2 FYEKMQ (reference sequence). CDR3 in amino acids: CASSFPEISGSPHNEQFF. CDR3 in DNA: TGTGCCAGCAGCTTCCCCGAGATTAGCGGGAGCCCCCACAATGAGCAGTTCTTC. The variable domain in full, completed from reference TRBV13 and TRBJ2-1, reads AAGVIQSPRHLIKEKRETATLKCYPIPRHDTVYWYQQGPGQDPQFLISFYEKMQSDKGSIPDRFSAQQFSDYHSELNMSSLELGDSALYFCASSFPEISGSPHNEQFFGPGTRLTVL.

The J gene is TRBJ2-5, the V gene TRBV6-6; the match to TRBD2 covers 14 bases. This CDR3 comprises 16 residues. Losses at the gene ends were 6 bases for V and 1 base for J; bases not matched to a gene: 4. Germline values: CDR1 MNHNY, CDR2 SVGAGI (reference sequence). The CDR3 DNA follows: TGTGCCAGCAGCCAAGGACTAGCGGGAGGCCAAGAGACCCAGTACTTC. Its protein product is CASSQGLAGGQETQYF.

This clone was seen more than once but under ten times. This chain uses TRBV9 with TRBJ1-1; TRBD1 is a possible D gene (5 bases). Germline V gene sequence: CDR1 SGDLS, CDR2 YYNGEE. Trimming left V 3 bases short and J 1 base short, with 13 bases between. The CDR3 is made up of 15 amino acids. CDR3 residues: CASSADWGGNTEAFF. The CDR3 bases are TGTGCCAGCAGCGCCGATTGGGGGGGGAACACTGAAGCTTTCTTT.

Regarding this clone: The junction and the germline gene differ at one end; a read error may be behind it. The genes are TRBV7-9 and TRBJ2-7, with a possible D match to TRBD1 (7 bases). The germline CDR1 and CDR2 sequences are SEHNR and FQNEAQ (reference sequence). The CDR3 is 15 amino acids. CDR3 in DNA: TGTGCCGGCAGCTCGACATCAGGGGGGAACTACGAGCAGTACTTC. Its protein product is CAGSSTSGGNYEQYF.

The chain uses TRBV5-6 and TRBJ1-2; TRBD1 agrees at 10 bases. Germline loops: CDR1 SGHDT, CDR2 YYEEEE. With 7 bases clipped from V and 4 bases from J, the junction kept 13 bases outside the gene matches. CDR3 size: 16 residues. The CDR3 DNA sequence: TGTGCCAGCGGAAAAAGGACAGGGGGTATGGGCTATGGCTACACCTTC. This codes for CASGKRTGGMGYGYTF.

Of note for this clone: Other DNA sequences within the sample encode an identical CDR3. This chain links TRBV4-3 with TRBJ2-5; 8 bases map to TRBD1. Germline trimming cut 0 bases from V and 4 bases from J; bases unmatched to any gene: 4. Germline loops: CDR1 LGHNA, CDR2 YSLEER. The CDR3 loop spans 15 amino acids. The CDR3 loop reads CASSQDLDRGETQYF. CDR3 DNA sequence: TGCGCCAGCAGCCAAGATCTTGACAGGGGAGAGACCCAGTACTTC.

The gene calls are TRBV7-6 and TRBJ1-1; TRBD1 matches at 9 bases. J gave up 10 bases and V 2 bases, and 17 bases lay outside the gene matches. The length of the CDR3 is 17 residues. Germline V gene data show CDR1 as SGHVS and CDR2 as FNYEAQ. The CDR3: CASSLLNPGQGELGAFF. DNA for the CDR3: TGTGCCAGCAGCTTACTAAATCCGGGACAGGGAGAATTGGGAGCTTTCTTT.

The J gene is TRBJ2-7, the V gene TRBV7-9; possible D gene TRBD1, 6 bases. Germline V gene data show CDR1 as SEHNR and CDR2 as FQNEAQ (reference sequence). This CDR3 has 15 residues. V was shortened by 5 bases and J by 3 bases, with 17 bases between the two germline ends. The CDR3 sequence is CASSRGTLLSYEQYF. The DNA of the CDR3 is TGTGCCAGCAGCCGAGGGACACTTCTAAGCTACGAGCAGTACTTC.